The entry that follows covers one T cell receptor (beta chain) sequence. Its target is not known. The data are from a study of cytomegalovirus exposure and HLA in healthy donors. General study findings and limits: Relative to the roughly 640-donor mean, N-insertions were reportedly fewer in an Asian-associated ancestry cluster in a later analysis.

Per the germline V gene, CDR1 is SGHTA and CDR2 is FQGNSA. This CDR3 has 14 amino acids. V lost 1 base to trimming and J lost 15 bases; unmatched junction nucleotides: 11. Researchers ran the PCR with 60 Vbeta and 13 Jbeta primers. The table came from immunoSEQ multiplex PCR; TCRdb's copy has only in-frame clones and leaves some out. The profile shows 100,000 to 150,000 clones, about 78% of them singletons. The clonotype was recovered from a human donor in good health. Material for sequencing was PBMCs. V gene TRBV7-2 combines with J gene TRBJ2-1, with TRBD2 matching over 8 bases. The DNA for the CDR3 is TGTGCCAGCAGCTTAGGACTAGCGAGGTCGAGTCTGTTCTTC. It specifies CASSLGLARSSLFF.